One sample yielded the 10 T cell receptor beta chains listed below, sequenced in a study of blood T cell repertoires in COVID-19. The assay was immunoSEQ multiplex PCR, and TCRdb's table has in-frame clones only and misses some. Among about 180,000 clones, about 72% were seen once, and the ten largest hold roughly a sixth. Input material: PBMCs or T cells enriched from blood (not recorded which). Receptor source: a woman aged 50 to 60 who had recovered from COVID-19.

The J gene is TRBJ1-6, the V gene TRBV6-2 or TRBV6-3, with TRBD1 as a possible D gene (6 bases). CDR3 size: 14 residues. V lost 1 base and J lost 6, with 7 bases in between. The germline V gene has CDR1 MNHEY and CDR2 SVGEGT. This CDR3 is CASSYWDTNSPLHF. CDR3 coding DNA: TGTGCCAGCAGTTACTGGGACACTAATTCACCCCTCCACTTT.

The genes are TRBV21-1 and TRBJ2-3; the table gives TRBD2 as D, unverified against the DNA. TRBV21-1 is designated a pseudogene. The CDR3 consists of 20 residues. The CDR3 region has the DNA TGTGCCAGCAGCAAAGGAGGAGGACTAGCGGGGTACCATAGCACAGATACGCAGTATTTT. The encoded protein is CASSKGGGLAGYHSTDTQYF.

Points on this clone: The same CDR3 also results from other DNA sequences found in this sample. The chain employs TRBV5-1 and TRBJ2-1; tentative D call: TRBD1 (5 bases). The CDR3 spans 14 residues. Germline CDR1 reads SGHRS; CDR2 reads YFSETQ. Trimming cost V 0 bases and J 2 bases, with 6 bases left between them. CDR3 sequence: CASSLGQTYNEQFF. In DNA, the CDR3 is TGCGCCAGCAGCTTGGGACAGACCTACAATGAGCAGTTCTTC.

The DNA of the CDR3 is TGTGCCAGCTCACCTCCTAGCGGGAGGGCCTACGAGCAGTACTTC. Translation: CASSPPSGRAYEQYF. This chain joins TRBV18 and TRBJ2-7, with TRBD2 identical over 12 bases. Per germline, CDR1 KGHSH and CDR2 LQKENI. Unmatched junction bases numbered 2, after V lost 3 bases and J lost 2 bases. This CDR3 has 15 amino acids.

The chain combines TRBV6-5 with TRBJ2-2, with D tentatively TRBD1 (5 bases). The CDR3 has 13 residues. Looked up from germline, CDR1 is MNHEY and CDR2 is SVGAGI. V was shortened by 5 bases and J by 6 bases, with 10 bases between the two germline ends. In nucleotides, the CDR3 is TGTGCCAGCAGTCCCCCCAGGGCCGGGGAGCTGTTTTTT. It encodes CASSPPRAGELFF.

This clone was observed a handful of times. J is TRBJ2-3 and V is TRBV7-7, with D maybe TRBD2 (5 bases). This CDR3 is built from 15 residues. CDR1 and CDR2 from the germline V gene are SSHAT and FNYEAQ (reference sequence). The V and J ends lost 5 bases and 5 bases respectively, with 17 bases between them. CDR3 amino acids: CASSQSGIIGDTQYF. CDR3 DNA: TGTGCCAGCAGCCAGAGCGGTATTATCGGAGATACGCAGTATTTT. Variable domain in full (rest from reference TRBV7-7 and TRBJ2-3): GAGVSQSPRYKVTKRGQDVTLRCDPISSHATLYWYQQALGQGPEFLTYFNYEAQPDKSGLPSDRFSAERPEGSISTLTIQRTEQRDSAMYRCASSQSGIIGDTQYFGPGTRLTVL.

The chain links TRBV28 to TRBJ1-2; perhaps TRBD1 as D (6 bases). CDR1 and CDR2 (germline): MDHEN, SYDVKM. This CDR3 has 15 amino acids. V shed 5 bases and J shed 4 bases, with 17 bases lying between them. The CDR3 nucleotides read TGTGCCAGCAGTCAAACAGGGCCGGGGCTCTATGGCTACACCTTC. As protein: CASSQTGPGLYGYTF.

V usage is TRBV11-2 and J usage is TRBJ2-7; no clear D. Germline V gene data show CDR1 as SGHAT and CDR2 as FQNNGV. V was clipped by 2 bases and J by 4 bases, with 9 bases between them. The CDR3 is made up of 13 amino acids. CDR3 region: CASSLISSYEQYF. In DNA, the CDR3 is TGTGCCAGCAGCTTAATCTCCTCGTACGAGCAGTACTTC.

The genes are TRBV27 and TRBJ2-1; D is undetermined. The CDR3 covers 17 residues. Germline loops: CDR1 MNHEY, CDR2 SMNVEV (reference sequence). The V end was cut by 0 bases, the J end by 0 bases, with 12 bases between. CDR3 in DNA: TGTGCCAGCAGTTTATCTGTGCGGCGTAGCTCCTACAATGAGCAGTTCTTC. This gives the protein CASSLSVRRSSYNEQFF.

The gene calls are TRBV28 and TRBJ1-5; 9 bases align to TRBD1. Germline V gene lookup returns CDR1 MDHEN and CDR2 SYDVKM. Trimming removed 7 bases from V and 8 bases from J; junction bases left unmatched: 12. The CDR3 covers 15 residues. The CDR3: CASTKVTGGVEPQHF. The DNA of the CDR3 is TGTGCCAGCACCAAGGTCACAGGGGGCGTGGAGCCCCAGCATTTT.